This is a list of T cell receptor beta chains from one sample in a study of Graves' ophthalmopathy and Graves' hyperthyroidism. TCRdb reanalysed the multiplex PCR reads using MiXCR and keeps one entry per CDR3 protein. The profile shows 450,000 or so distinct CDR3 sequences, 13% to 15% of them singletons. Sequences were obtained from blood. These receptors were collected from a woman in her 30s with Graves' ophthalmopathy. Each CDR3 is given with its conserved first and last residue. The order of the fields is D gene, J gene, V gene, clone size, CDR3 protein, CDR3 DNA. The D gene is left open where the match is weak. Not all rows give a size; the values are once, few, many and, for expanded clones, a class.

TRBD2,TRBJ2-7,TRBV3-1,-,CASSRGLADYEQCF,TGTGCCAGCAGCCGTGGACTAGCGGACTACGAGCAGTGCTTC
TRBD1,TRBJ2-7,TRBV30,few,CAWRTGTGAEQYF,TGTGCCTGGAGAACCGGGACAGGGGCCGAGCAGTACTTC
-,TRBJ2-7,TRBV3-1,many,CASSQDPGTAYEQYF,TGTGCCAGCAGCCAAGATCCGGGGACGGCCTACGAGCAGTACTTC
-,TRBJ2-7,TRBV28,many,CASSTPGLRYEQYF,TGTGCCAGCAGCACCCCGGGCCTAAGGTACGAGCAGTACTTC
TRBD2,TRBJ2-7,TRBV3-1,-,CASSRTSAHEQYF,TGTGCCAGCAGCCGAACTAGCGCCCACGAGCAGTACTTC
-,TRBJ1-1,TRBV6-1,-,CASSGTPTEAFF,TGTGCCAGCAGTGGTACTCCCACTGAAGCTTTCTTT
-,TRBJ2-6,TRBV6-2/TRBV6-3,many,CASSPSTGWEYSGANVLTF,TGTGCCAGCAGCCCCTCCACAGGGTGGGAGTACTCTGGGGCCAACGTCCTGACTTTC
-,TRBJ1-6,TRBV15,many,CATSRDPLSPLHF,TGTGCCACCAGCAGAGACCCCCTATCACCCCTCCACTTT
-,TRBJ2-2,TRBV6-1,many,CASSEDGGNTGELFF,TGTGCCAGCAGTGAGGACGGCGGGAACACCGGGGAGCTGTTTTTT
-,TRBJ1-5,TRBV18,many,CASSPSEGWQPQHF,TGTGCCAGCTCACCGTCGGAGGGATGGCAGCCCCAGCATTTT
-,TRBJ2-7,TRBV5-1,few,CASSLPKSPTDYEQYF,TGCGCCAGCAGCTTACCCAAATCCCCGACGGATTACGAGCAGTACTTC
TRBD1,TRBJ2-5,TRBV5-1,few,CASTADRGLETQYF,TGCGCCAGCACCGCGGACAGGGGGCTGGAGACCCAGTACTTC
-,TRBJ2-4,TRBV30,many,CAWSAGHLAKNIQYF,TGTGCCTGGAGTGCGGGGCACCTAGCCAAAAACATTCAGTACTTC
-,TRBJ2-7,TRBV6-1,-,CAISAYDQYF,TGTGCCATCAGTGCCTACGATCAGTACTTC
TRBD1,TRBJ2-5,TRBV9,many,CASSAQGAQYF,TGTGCCAGCAGCGCGCAGGGGGCCCAGTACTTC
TRBD2,TRBJ2-5,TRBV14,many,CASSFGTSGVQETQYF,TGTGCCAGCAGCTTTGGGACTAGCGGAGTTCAAGAGACCCAGTACTTC
-,TRBJ2-5,TRBV6-1,-,CASSGTGYMLRETQYF,TGTGCCAGCAGTGGAACAGGGTATATGTTGAGGGAGACCCAGTACTTC